The 24 T cell receptor beta chains in this list originate from one sample, sequenced in a study of response to subunit inactivated influenza vaccine. Each CDR3 protein is one row after TCRdb ran MiXCR on the RT-PCR reads. There are roughly 700,000 distinct CDR3 sequences in the sample; roughly 13% occur only once, and 5.5% to 7% lies in the top ten. The specimen comprised PBMCs from blood, sampled approximately 15 days before vaccination. These TCRs come from a man between 45 and 60 years old who received an inactivated influenza vaccine.

This clonotype appeared a few times. This chain joins TRBV7-2 and TRBJ2-2; maybe TRBD2 (6 bases). V was trimmed by 6 bases and J by 4 bases, leaving 15 bases between them. This CDR3 is built from 15 residues. Germline CDR1 is SGHTA and CDR2 is FQGNSA. In nucleotides, the CDR3 is TGTGCCAGCAGACTTCGACTAGTAGCCACCGGGGAGCTGTTTTTT. Translating it yields CASRLRLVATGELFF.

This chain joins TRBV25-1 and TRBJ2-1, with 7 bases that match TRBD1. CDR1 and CDR2 from the germline V gene are MGHDK and SYGVNS. This CDR3 comprises 16 residues. V dropped 7 bases and J dropped 2; count of bases not matched to a gene: 11. DNA of the CDR3: TGTGCCAGCACCTCGTCCTGGGACAGTACCTACAATGAGCAGTTCTTC. Its protein product is CASTSSWDSTYNEQFF. Full variable domain (outside the CDR3, taken from reference TRBV25-1 and TRBJ2-1): EADIYQTPRYLVIGTGKKITLECSQTMGHDKMYWYQQDPGMELHLIHYSYGVNSTEKGDLSSESTVSRIRTEHFPLTLESARPSHTSQYLCASTSSWDSTYNEQFFGPGTRLTVL.

V gene TRBV29-1 combines with J gene TRBJ2-5; D not certain. Deletions cut 4 bases from V and 4 bases from J, with 7 bases between. The CDR3 spans 11 residues. CDR1 and CDR2 from the germline V gene are SQVTM and ANQGSEA. In nucleotides, the CDR3 is TGCAGCGTTGTGGCCCGAGAGACCCAGTACTTC. It codes for CSVVARETQYF.

The chain's CDR3 is CASSTPTGVNEKLFF. The CDR3 DNA sequence: TGTGCCAGCAGCACCCCGACAGGGGTAAATGAAAAACTGTTTTTT. The chain joins TRBV7-9 to TRBJ1-4, with 8 bases matching TRBD1. CDR1 SEHNR and CDR2 FQNEAQ come from the germline V gene (reference sequence). This CDR3 region has 15 residues. J lost 5 bases, V lost 5 bases, and 7 bases had no gene match.

This clonotype was seen repeatedly, ten times or more. The CDR3 DNA follows: TGTGCCGCCGGACTTAGCACAGATACGCAGTATTTT. Its translation: CAAGLSTDTQYF. The chain uses TRBV10-3 and TRBJ2-3; possibly TRBD2 for D (5 bases). The CDR3 contains 12 residues. The V gene's germline CDR1 is ENHRY and CDR2 SYGVKD. V lost 11 bases, J lost 0 bases, and 9 bases lay in between.

The genes are TRBV6-5 and TRBJ2-2, with TRBD2 matching over 10 bases. Trimming took 2 bases from V and 7 from J; bases not matched to a gene: 4. CDR1 MNHEY and CDR2 SVGAGI come from the germline V gene. This CDR3 contains 15 residues. DNA for the CDR3: TGTGCCAGCAGTTACGGGCTAGCGGGAGTCGGGGAGCTGTTTTTT. Its protein product is CASSYGLAGVGELFF.

This chain uses TRBV11-2 with TRBJ2-5; D may be TRBD2 (5 bases). The germline CDR1 and CDR2 sequences are SGHAT and FQNNGV. This CDR3 is 14 amino acids long. Trimming took 3 bases from V and 2 from J, leaving 10 bases between them. As DNA, the CDR3 is TGTGCCAGCAGCTTCGGACTCTCTCAAGAGACCCAGTACTTC. It translates to CASSFGLSQETQYF.

The chain combines TRBV20-1 with TRBJ2-3, with TRBD2 matching over 9 bases. The germline gives CDR1 DFQATT, CDR2 SNEGSKA (reference sequence). V trimming: 6 bases; J trimming: 2 bases; junction bases outside the gene matches: 9. The CDR3 is 15 residues long. The DNA for the CDR3 is TGCAGTGCCCACAAGCGGGGGGCATACACAGATACGCAGTATTTT. Translation gives CSAHKRGAYTDTQYF.

This clonotype was seen repeatedly, ten times or more. J is TRBJ1-1 and V is TRBV7-2; maybe TRBD1 (6 bases). Germline-derived CDR1 and CDR2 are SGHTA and FQGNSA. This CDR3 has 16 residues. The germline V and J ends were trimmed by 1 base and 3 bases, with 15 bases remaining between them. This CDR3 is CASSLEGGTPYTEAFF. The CDR3 bases are TGTGCCAGCAGCTTAGAAGGAGGGACACCCTACACTGAAGCTTTCTTT. Full variable domain (outside the CDR3, taken from reference TRBV7-2 and TRBJ1-1): GAGVSQSPSNKVTEKGKDVELRCDPISGHTALYWYRQSLGQGLEFLIYFQGNSAPDKSGLPSDRFSAERTGGSVSTLTIQRTQQEDSAVYLCASSLEGGTPYTEAFFGQGTRLTVV.

This clonotype was seen a handful of times. V and J are TRBV9 and TRBJ1-1; no firm D call. V was pared by 0 bases and J by 1 base, with 7 bases between. Germline values: CDR1 SGDLS, CDR2 YYNGEE. The length of the CDR3 is 14 residues. CDR3: CASSVEGWNTEAFF. DNA for the CDR3: TGTGCCAGCAGCGTAGAGGGATGGAACACTGAAGCTTTCTTT. The whole variable domain, filled in from reference TRBV9 and TRBJ1-1, reads DSGVTQTPKHLITATGQRVTLRCSPRSGDLSVYWYQQSLDQGLQFLIQYYNGEERAKGNILERFSAQQFPDLHSELNLSSLELGDSALYFCASSVEGWNTEAFFGQGTRLTVV.

There are a few counts of this clonotype. The V gene is TRBV12-3 or TRBV12-4, the J gene TRBJ1-1; the match to TRBD1 covers 8 bases. The CDR3 extends over 15 amino acids. After removal of 6 bases from V and 2 bases from J, the junction contained 8 bases not matched to a gene. The DNA of the CDR3 is TGTGCCAGCAGCTCCAGTGGACAGGGCAACACTGAAGCTTTCTTT. This sequence encodes CASSSSGQGNTEAFF.

This clonotype was seen many times. The chain combines TRBV5-6 with TRBJ2-2; 10 nucleotides align to TRBD1. Looked up from germline, CDR1 is SGHDT and CDR2 is YYEEEE. This CDR3 has 17 residues. The V and J ends lost 3 bases and 6 bases, in that order; junction bases with no gene match: 11. The CDR3 bases are TGTGCCAGCAGCTCTCCAGTCCGGGACAGGGGTGCCGGGGAGCTGTTTTTT. It yields the protein CASSSPVRDRGAGELFF. The full variable domain, rest sourced from reference TRBV5-6 and TRBJ2-2, is DAGVTQSPTHLIKTRGQQVTLRCSPKSGHDTVSWYQQALGQGPQFIFQYYEEEERQRGNFPDRFSGHQFPNYSSELNVNALLLGDSALYLCASSSPVRDRGAGELFFGEGSRLTVL.

This clonotype was counted between two and nine times. One end of the junction does not line up with germline, which may come from a read error. The CDR3 here is CSVPGGGLVF. The CDR3 DNA follows: TGCAGCGTCCCTGGCGGGGGGCTGGTCTTC. This chain links TRBV29-1 with TRBJ2-1; 8 bases are a match to TRBD2. The CDR3 covers 10 residues. Germline loops: CDR1 SQVTM, CDR2 ANQGSEA.

This clonotype was seen only a few times. The genes are TRBV28 and TRBJ2-3; 8 bases agree with TRBD2. The CDR3 is 14 residues long. In germline, CDR1 is MDHEN, CDR2 SYDVKM. V lost 10 bases and J lost 2; bases outside the gene matches: 8. The CDR3 DNA sequence: TGTGCCACCTTCGGGGGGGGCTACACAGATACGCAGTATTTT. Translated: CATFGGGYTDTQYF.

The V and J genes are TRBV20-1 and TRBJ2-3; D unresolved. This CDR3 is 11 amino acids long. Germline assignment: CDR1 DFQATT and CDR2 SNEGSKA (reference sequence). The germline V and J ends were trimmed by 3 bases and 6 bases, with 7 bases remaining between them. CDR3 loop: CSASIGDTQYF. For the CDR3, the DNA is TGCAGTGCTAGCATCGGGGATACGCAGTATTTT.

In this sample, this clonotype turned up a few times. This chain links TRBV5-6 with TRBJ1-1; D is ambiguous. V lost 2 bases to trimming and J lost 5 bases, with 10 bases between them. CDR1 is SGHDT, CDR2 YYEEEE, per germline. This CDR3 has 13 amino acids. CDR3 DNA sequence: TGTGCCAGCAGCTTCTGGACGGGGACTGAAGCTTTCTTT. Amino acid sequence: CASSFWTGTEAFF.

The chain joins TRBV3-1 to TRBJ2-7, with TRBD1 matching over 10 bases. Trimming cost V 4 bases and J 2 bases; bases outside gene matches: 5. The CDR3 contains 15 residues. Germline V gene lookup returns CDR1 LGHDT and CDR2 YNNKEL (reference sequence). The DNA for the CDR3 is TGTGCCAGCAGCCCGTTCGGACAGGGGGCCTACGAGCAGTACTTC. Residues: CASSPFGQGAYEQYF.

The V call is TRBV12-3 or TRBV12-4, the J call TRBJ1-2; 12 bases are shared with TRBD1. Germline trimming cut 6 bases from V and 6 bases from J; bases unmatched to any gene: 11. This CDR3 is built from 16 residues. CDR3 bases: TGTGCCAGCAGCCCGGCCCCGGGACAGGGGGCCCATGGCTACACCTTC. This sequence encodes CASSPAPGQGAHGYTF.

A word on this clonotype: One end of the junction varies from germline; a read error may be responsible. V is TRBV7-8 and J is TRBJ2-6; TRBD2 matches at 7 bases. The CDR3 runs to 15 residues. Per germline, CDR1 SGHVS and CDR2 FQNEAQ. The CDR3 bases are TGTGCCAGCTCAGGCGGGAGCTCTGGGGGCAACGTCCTGACTTTC. Translating it yields CASSGGSSGGNVLTF. The whole variable domain, remainder taken from reference TRBV7-8 and TRBJ2-6, is GAGVSQSPRYKVAKRGQDVALRCDPISGHVSLFWYQQALGQGPEFLTYFQNEAQLDKSGLPSDRFFAERPEGSVSTLKIQRTQQEDSAVYLCASSGGSSGGNVLTFGAGSRLTVL.

This clonotype has more than one count but fewer than ten. This sequence joins TRBV5-5 and TRBJ2-3, with TRBD2 matching over 11 bases. The germline gives CDR1 SGHKS, CDR2 YYEKEE (reference sequence). Losses at the gene ends were 3 bases for V and 5 bases for J; bases not matched to a gene: 8. The CDR3 consists of 16 residues. CDR3: CASSSLAGDPGDTQYF. The CDR3 nucleotides read TGTGCCAGCAGCTCACTAGCGGGAGATCCAGGAGATACGCAGTATTTT. The variable domain in full, completed from reference TRBV5-5 and TRBJ2-3, reads DAGVTQSPTHLIKTRGQQVTLRCSPISGHKSVSWYQQVLGQGPQFIFQYYEKEERGRGNFPDRFSARQFPNYSSELNVNALLLGDSALYLCASSSLAGDPGDTQYFGPGTRLTVL.

This clonotype was detected a few times. This chain uses TRBV19 with TRBJ1-2, with 7 nucleotides matching TRBD1. Germline assignment: CDR1 LNHDA and CDR2 SQIVND (reference sequence). This CDR3 has 15 amino acids. V lost 5 bases and J lost 0; bases outside the gene matches: 6. The chain's CDR3 is CASSAGTVANYGYTF. The CDR3 region has the DNA TGTGCCAGTAGTGCCGGGACAGTTGCTAACTATGGCTACACCTTC.

This clonotype was recorded a few times. The V gene is TRBV19, the J gene TRBJ2-6; D ambiguous. The V end lost 5 bases, the J end lost 7 bases, and 12 bases lay between the germline ends. Germline CDR1 LNHDA, CDR2 SQIVND (reference sequence). There are 14 residues in the CDR3. CDR3 residues: CASSEGPIANVLTF. DNA of the CDR3: TGTGCCAGTAGTGAAGGGCCTATCGCCAACGTCCTGACTTTC.

V and J are TRBV5-1 and TRBJ2-7; a weak D match, TRBD1 (6 bases). CDR3 length: 16 amino acids. Germline loops: CDR1 SGHRS, CDR2 YFSETQ. V lost 0 bases, J lost 1 base, and 14 bases lay in between. The CDR3 is CASSLGAIGQSYEQYF. CDR3 sequence (DNA): TGCGCCAGCAGCTTGGGGGCCATAGGACAGTCCTACGAGCAGTACTTC.

This clonotype has only a few counts. This chain uses TRBV5-1 with TRBJ1-1; 9 nucleotides match TRBD1. The germline CDR1 and CDR2 sequences are SGHRS and YFSETQ. The CDR3 sequence is 15 residues long. V trimming: 6 bases; J trimming: 0 bases; junction bases outside the gene matches: 6. The CDR3 sequence is CASTAGDRVNTEAFF. CDR3 DNA sequence: TGCGCCAGCACGGCGGGGGACAGGGTGAACACTGAAGCTTTCTTT.